This TCR beta chain came from a study of T cell responses to AZD1222 COVID-19 vaccine. Study-level findings and limits: White British ancestry dominated among donors, who included more females, and clonal diversity was possibly underestimated.

Generated by immunoSEQ multiplex PCR, the TCRdb table keeps only in-frame clones and is missing some. The table lists 95,000 to 150,000 clones, around 87% of them singletons, with roughly 1.1% in the top ten. A word on this clone: The antigen is unknown.

V lost 5 bases and J 0 bases, leaving 11 bases between the germline ends. This CDR3 is built from 15 residues. CDR1 and CDR2 from the germline V gene are SNHLY and FYNNEI. This sequence was found in an adult in good health. The sequences come from peripheral blood, collected on day 0 of AZD1222 vaccination. The V and J genes are TRBV2 and TRBJ2-1; tentative D call: TRBD2 (5 bases). CDR3 in DNA: TGTGCCAGCAGTCCCGACTACAGCTCCTACAATGAGCAGTTCTTC. It encodes CASSPDYSSYNEQFF.